Below are 27 T cell receptor beta chains sequenced from a single sample in a study of T cell repertoires in cytomegalovirus infection. TCRdb fed the reads into MiXCR, producing one record per CDR3 protein. Here the sample spans hundreds of thousands of distinct CDR3 sequences, about 24% being singletons. Input material: CD8+ T cells from PBMCs. Receptors originate from a human donor in good health (CMV status not recorded). Some clones in this sample may be carry-over from other donors' samples.

This clonotype appeared a single time. A read error may explain this, as a much larger clone is one base away. The chain links TRBV28 to TRBJ1-1; TRBD1 agrees at 9 bases. CDR1 and CDR2 from the germline V gene are MDHEN and SYDVKM. The CDR3 contains 14 residues. After removal of 7 bases from V and 4 bases from J, the junction contained 7 bases not matched to a gene. This chain's CDR3 is CASISTGGSTEAFF. The CDR3 nucleotides are TGTGCCAGCATCTCGACAGGGGGGAGCACTGAAGCTTTCTTT. Supplemented by reference TRBV28 and TRBJ1-1, the full variable domain reads DVKVTQSSRYLVKRTGEKVFLECVQDMDHENMFWYRQDPGLGLRLIYFSYDVKMKEKGDIPEGYSVSREKKERFSLILESASTNQTSMYLCASISTGGSTEAFFGQGTRLTVV.

This rearrangement joins TRBV14 to TRBJ2-1, with D tentatively TRBD2 (6 bases). Germline V gene lookup returns CDR1 SGHDN and CDR2 FVKESK. Trimming took off 4 bases at V and 8 bases at J, with 21 bases between the two ends. The CDR3 length is 16 residues. CDR3 amino acids: CASSPFGRGLLDEQFF. CDR3 DNA sequence: TGTGCCAGCAGCCCGTTTGGTAGGGGACTTTTGGATGAGCAGTTCTTC. Based on the CDR3 plus reference TRBV14 and TRBJ2-1, the full variable domain is EAGVTQFPSHSVIEKGQTVTLRCDPISGHDNLYWYRRVMGKEIKFLLHFVKESKQDESGMPNNRFLAERTGGTYSTLKVQPAELEDSGVYFCASSPFGRGLLDEQFFGPGTRLTVL.

This clonotype occurred a few times. The J gene is TRBJ1-2, the V gene TRBV10-3, with 9 bases that match TRBD1. V lost 5 bases, J lost 0 bases, and 4 bases stayed unmatched. Germline values: CDR1 ENHRY, CDR2 SYGVKD. The CDR3 is 15 amino acids. The CDR3 nucleotides are TGTGCCATCAGTACGGGACAGGGAGCTAACTATGGCTACACCTTC. It specifies CAISTGQGANYGYTF.

The chain links TRBV5-5 to TRBJ2-6; 8 nucleotides match TRBD1. Losses at the gene ends were 0 bases for V and 8 bases for J; bases not matched to a gene: 4. The CDR3 covers 15 residues. Germline CDR1 and CDR2: SGHKS and YYEKEE (reference sequence). DNA of the CDR3: TGTGCCAGCAGCTTGGTTTCAGGGGGCTCCAACGTCCTGACTTTC. Protein: CASSLVSGGSNVLTF. The full variable domain, completed using reference TRBV5-5 and TRBJ2-6, is DAGVTQSPTHLIKTRGQQVTLRCSPISGHKSVSWYQQVLGQGPQFIFQYYEKEERGRGNFPDRFSARQFPNYSSELNVNALLLGDSALYLCASSLVSGGSNVLTFGAGSRLTVL.

This clonotype was found a few times. The chain couples TRBV7-8 to TRBJ2-1; 10 positions agree with TRBD2. CDR1 SGHVS and CDR2 FQNEAQ come from the germline V gene. The length of the CDR3 is 15 residues. Trimming removed 3 bases from V and 5 bases from J; junction bases left unmatched: 4. The CDR3 DNA reads TGTGCCAGCAGCTTGCTAGCGGGGGCACACAATGAGCAGTTCTTC. It specifies CASSLLAGAHNEQFF. The full variable domain, rest sourced from reference TRBV7-8 and TRBJ2-1, is GAGVSQSPRYKVAKRGQDVALRCDPISGHVSLFWYQQALGQGPEFLTYFQNEAQLDKSGLPSDRFFAERPEGSVSTLKIQRTQQEDSAVYLCASSLLAGAHNEQFFGPGTRLTVL.

The rearrangement joins TRBV14 to TRBJ1-2; D may be TRBD1 (6 bases). The germline gives CDR1 SGHDN, CDR2 FVKESK. This CDR3 has 15 amino acids. V lost 0 bases and J lost 4, with 12 bases in between. CDR3 nucleotides: TGTGCCAGCAGCCAAGAAGACAGGCGGGCCTATGGCTACACCTTC. Translating it yields CASSQEDRRAYGYTF.

This clonotype has ten or more counts. The chain couples TRBV7-2 to TRBJ1-2; 8 bases fit TRBD1. The CDR3 runs to 16 residues. V was clipped by 3 bases and J by 4 bases; unmatched bases: 10. The germline V gene encodes CDR1 SGHTA and CDR2 FQGNSA. CDR3 sequence: CASSLDQTGGSYGYTF. In nucleotides, the CDR3 is TGTGCCAGCAGCTTGGACCAAACAGGGGGATCCTATGGCTACACCTTC. Using reference TRBV7-2 and TRBJ1-2 for the parts outside the CDR3, the full variable domain is GAGVSQSPSNKVTEKGKDVELRCDPISGHTALYWYRQSLGQGLEFLIYFQGNSAPDKSGLPSDRFSAERTGGSVSTLTIQRTQQEDSAVYLCASSLDQTGGSYGYTFGSGTRLTVV.

This clonotype was seen a few times. The chain carries TRBV7-8 and TRBJ2-7; 9 bases align to TRBD1. From germline, CDR1 is SGHVS and CDR2 FQNEAQ. CDR3 length: 15 residues. V lost 4 bases and J lost 0; bases outside the gene matches: 4. CDR3 DNA sequence: TGTGCCAGCAGCTCAAACAGGGGGCCCTCCTACGAGCAGTACTTC. Amino acid sequence: CASSSNRGPSYEQYF.

This clonotype appeared a single time. The chain employs TRBV7-9 and TRBJ2-1; TRBD2 matches 7 bases. V shed 3 bases, J shed 1 base, and the junction held 3 bases outside the gene matches. The CDR3 has 15 amino acids. Germline loops: CDR1 SEHNR, CDR2 FQNEAQ (reference sequence). The CDR3, as DNA: TGTGCCAGCAGCTTTGGTAGCGGGTCCTACAATGAGCAGTTCTTC. Protein product: CASSFGSGSYNEQFF.

This clonotype has ten or more counts. The chain couples TRBV12-3 or TRBV12-4 to TRBJ2-7, with D tentatively TRBD1 (6 bases). With 9 bases removed from V and 4 bases from J, the gap between germline ends came to 13 bases. The CDR3 contains 12 residues. As DNA, the CDR3 is TGTGCCAGTGGGCAGGGGTTTTACGAGCAGTACTTC. This translates into CASGQGFYEQYF.

The CDR3 coding sequence is TGTGCCAGCAGTGAAGACGCCATATTCACAGATACGCAGTATTTT. Its translation is CASSEDAIFTDTQYF. V and J are TRBV2 and TRBJ2-3, with no clear D. V gave up 1 base and J gave up 2 bases, with 10 bases separating them. The CDR3 covers 15 residues. Per the germline V gene, CDR1 is SNHLY and CDR2 is FYNNEI. Combining the CDR3 with reference TRBV2 and TRBJ2-3 gives the whole variable domain EPEVTQTPSHQVTQMGQEVILRCVPISNHLYFYWYRQILGQKVEFLVSFYNNEISEKSEIFDDQFSVERPDGSNFTLKIRSTKLEDSAMYFCASSEDAIFTDTQYFGPGTRLTVL.

This clonotype was counted between two and nine times. The CDR3 spells CASSLESNYNQPQHF. The CDR3 bases are TGTGCCAGCAGTTTGGAGTCTAACTACAATCAGCCCCAGCATTTT. The chain is built from TRBV12-3 or TRBV12-4 and TRBJ1-5; D is uncertain. The CDR3 sequence is 15 residues long. Trimming pared 3 bases from V and 3 bases from J, leaving 12 bases between.

V and J are TRBV12-3 or TRBV12-4 and TRBJ2-7; 7 bases map to TRBD1. V lost 4 bases and J lost 2; bases outside the gene matches: 5. CDR3 size: 14 residues. The CDR3: CASSSGDRTYEQYV. CDR3 nucleotide sequence: TGTGCCAGCAGTTCCGGGGACAGAACCTACGAGCAGTACGTC.

The chain employs TRBV11-2 and TRBJ2-3; D remains ambiguous. CDR1 is SGHAT and CDR2 is FQNNGV in the germline V gene. Trimming shortened V by 5 bases and J by 3 bases, and 15 bases separated the two germline ends. The length of the CDR3 is 15 residues. CDR3 sequence: CASSQTPQATDTQYF. CDR3 DNA: TGTGCCAGCAGCCAAACCCCACAAGCTACAGATACGCAGTATTTT.

About this clonotype itself: A read error may explain this, as a much larger clone is one base away. This chain uses TRBV28 with TRBJ2-1, with D uncertain. The CDR3 covers 16 residues. Between the trimmed V and J ends, which lost 1 base and 0 bases, there was a span of 10 bases. In germline, CDR1 is MDHEN, CDR2 SYDVKM. The CDR3: CASSLFWGSSYNEQFF. For the CDR3, the DNA is TGTGCCAGCAGTTTATTTTGGGGTAGCTCCTACAATGAGCAGTTCTTC.

The sample holds many counts of this clonotype. This chain joins TRBV6-2 or TRBV6-3 and TRBJ2-1; D not resolved. This CDR3 is 14 amino acids long. V shed 3 bases and J shed 6 bases, with 12 bases lying between them. CDR1 and CDR2 (germline): MNHEY, SVGEGT. CDR3 loop: CASSYVAKFNEQFF. CDR3 DNA: TGTGCCAGCAGTTATGTGGCTAAGTTCAATGAGCAGTTCTTC.

This clonotype was counted between two and nine times. CDR3 loop: CASRHGSGLYEQYV. CDR3 coding DNA: TGTGCCAGTCGCCACGGTTCAGGACTCTACGAGCAGTACGTC. This chain joins TRBV6-5 and TRBJ2-7, with D tentatively TRBD2 (5 bases). The CDR3 totals 14 residues. The ends were cut back, 9 bases at V and 3 bases at J, with 18 bases in the middle. In germline, CDR1 is MNHEY, CDR2 SVGAGI.

The chain joins TRBV27 to TRBJ2-1; D uncertain. The V gene lost 2 bases and the J gene lost 2 bases, with 10 bases spanning the gap. The length of the CDR3 is 15 residues. The V gene's germline CDR1 is MNHEY and CDR2 SMNVEV (reference sequence). The CDR3 region has the DNA TGTGCCAGCAGTTTAACCCAGGCGACCTACAATGAGCAGTTCTTC. This encodes CASSLTQATYNEQFF.

CDR3 DNA: TGCAGTGCTAGAGCAGGACAGGAACTGTTTTTT. Translating it yields CSARAGQELFF. V gene TRBV20-1 combines with J gene TRBJ1-4, with TRBD1 matching 7 bases. J was trimmed by 12 bases and V by 1 base; bases with no gene match: 2. From germline, CDR1 is DFQATT and CDR2 SNEGSKA (reference sequence). The CDR3 has 11 residues.

This clonotype showed up many times. The CDR3 spells CASRTGQGRVYTF. The DNA of the CDR3 is TGTGCCAGCAGAACGGGACAGGGAAGAGTCTACACCTTC. This chain connects TRBV12-3 or TRBV12-4 to TRBJ1-2, with 9 bases lining up with TRBD1. V lost 6 bases and J lost 10; bases outside the gene matches: 9. The CDR3 is made up of 13 amino acids.

The sample holds many counts of this clonotype. The chain couples TRBV7-2 to TRBJ2-5, with D possibly being TRBD1 or TRBD2 (5 bases each). The CDR3 sequence is 14 residues long. Trimming removed 5 bases from V and 4 bases from J, with 14 bases in between. The germline V gene encodes CDR1 SGHTA and CDR2 FQGNSA. DNA for the CDR3: TGTGCCAGCAGCCGAGCCGGGGCCCGAGAGACCCAGTACTTC. The encoded protein is CASSRAGARETQYF.

The V and J genes are TRBV2 and TRBJ1-2, with D possibly TRBD1 on 6 matching bases. CDR3 size: 15 residues. Germline V CDR1 and CDR2: SNHLY, FYNNEI. Deletions cut 8 bases from V and 2 bases from J, with 18 bases between. DNA for the CDR3: TGTGCCAGCTCCCCCAAAGGGGGACGGAACTATGGCTACACCTTC. Translating gives CASSPKGGRNYGYTF.

This clonotype was observed a few times. V is TRBV5-1 and J is TRBJ2-1; D not certain. The V gene's germline CDR1 is SGHRS and CDR2 YFSETQ. The V gene lost 0 bases and the J gene lost 1 base, with 5 bases spanning the gap. CDR3 length: 14 amino acids. As DNA, the CDR3 is TGCGCCAGCAGCTTGGACCAGTCCTACAATGAGCAGTTCTTC. It codes for CASSLDQSYNEQFF.

This clonotype was picked up a small number of times. The chain employs TRBV6-4 and TRBJ2-1, with unresolved D. In germline, CDR1 is MRHNA, CDR2 SNTAGT. The length of the CDR3 is 13 residues. Trimming stripped 2 bases from V and 2 bases from J, with 4 bases between. In nucleotides, the CDR3 is TGTGCCAGCAGTGACGTTCCCTACAATGAGCAGTTCTTC. It is translated as CASSDVPYNEQFF.

The V and J genes are TRBV11-2 and TRBJ2-2; no clear D gene. The CDR3 is 16 residues long. The V end lost 3 bases, the J end lost 0 bases, and 11 bases lay between the germline ends. The germline gives CDR1 SGHAT, CDR2 FQNNGV. The CDR3 DNA sequence: TGTGCCAGCAGCTTTTTTGTCAGGACGAACACCGGGGAGCTGTTTTTT. This codes for CASSFFVRTNTGELFF.

The V call is TRBV7-9, the J call TRBJ1-2; the D is unclear. The V and J ends lost 6 bases and 4 bases respectively, with 12 bases between them. CDR1 is SEHNR and CDR2 is FQNEAQ in the germline V gene (reference sequence). The CDR3 is 13 amino acids. For the CDR3, the DNA is TGTGCCAGCAGACCCGGCGTACTCTATGGCTACACCTTC. Amino acid sequence: CASRPGVLYGYTF.

This chain connects TRBV29-1 to TRBJ2-2; 10 bases are shared with TRBD1. Germline CDR1 reads SQVTM; CDR2 reads ANQGSEA. The trim removed 6 bases at V and 10 bases at J, leaving 8 bases unmatched. CDR3 size: 13 residues. As DNA, the CDR3 is TGCAGCGTGAACGACAGGGGGCATATGGAGCTGTTTTTT. It yields the protein CSVNDRGHMELFF.